A single T cell receptor (beta chain) is shown here with its context. The clone's antigen remains unknown. One base away there is no much larger clone; base qualities are not given. Library generation was performed with the immunoSEQ multiplex PCR assay. In most patients, genomic DNA was isolated using the Qiagen DNeasy Blood and Tissue Kit and sent frozen to Adaptive Biotechnologies for TCR sequencing. For most patients, genomic DNA was subjected to high-throughput TCR-beta CDR3 sequencing by Adaptive Biotechnologies. The paper's processing steps were these. Adaptive's ImmunoSEQ software was the source of the TCR sequencing data for fewer than 20 patients, while a few other patients were processed with MiXCR and VDJtools. To correct CD4 versus CD8 sorting errors, sequences present in both subsets at a frequency ratio below 5:1 were removed. CDR3 nucleotide sequences shared between donor and recipient were removed because the origin of such sequences could not be assigned. At least 2-fold expansion over unstimulated cells and a minimum CFSE-low frequency of 0.002% (template counts) or 0.001% (read counts) were required for clones to be classified as alloreactive. Mappable clones were those detected in sequenced pre-transplant spleen, lymph node, or MLR CFSE-low populations of the donor or recipient. Cumulative frequency of alloreactive clones was calculated as a percentage of all sequences weighted by copy number. Not all clones reach the TCRdb copy of this immuneACCESS table, which keeps in-frame sequences only. Checked studies attribute under half of the gap to unresolved V genes and leave the rest unexplained. D and trimming come from the DNA, and the V and J calls and clone size come from that table. Here the sample has around 95,000 clones; roughly 90% occur a single time. The ten largest make up about 0.93% of the sample.

This entry is derived from a study of graft-versus-host responses after intestinal transplantation (dated by TCRdb to about 2021). In the study overall: The transplants that recipients got were multivisceral, liver-intestinal, or isolated intestinal. Donor T cell macrochimerism was defined as a peak of at least 4% donor T cells among recipient peripheral blood mononuclear cells. All recipients received anti-thymocyte globulin induction followed by maintenance tacrolimus and steroids for around 3 years. Rather than being sequenced by the commercial service, samples from a few later patients were sequenced in-house on an Illumina MiSeq and processed with MiXCR. After intestinal transplantation, graft-versus-host and host-versus-graft alloreactive T cell clones were followed in the graft, circulation and bone marrow using bulk TCR-beta CDR3 sequencing. To identify alloreactive clones, pre-transplant mixed lymphocyte reaction products were sequenced and compared with unstimulated pre-transplant donor and recipient T cells. A cohort of about 25 intestinal transplant recipients, including one retransplant, was enrolled, and a few patients lacking pretransplant specimens were excluded. Findings and caveats that apply to the study as a whole: GvH clones were detected in recipient bone marrow, and some of these GvH clones were observed earlier in ileal mucosa or blood, consistent with an intestinal mucosal origin. In patients with donor T cell macrochimerism, the allografts had high GvH to HvG T cell clonal ratios. Early after transplant, peak levels of circulating GvH clones were found to be associated with declines in HvG clones. Conclusions were limited by the relatively low number and heterogeneity of intestinal transplant patients.

This specimen's time point label, per the study, means: cells obtained before transplantation from donor or recipient. CD3+CD4+ and CD3+CD8+ populations were FACS-sorted from unstimulated pre-transplant donor and recipient cells taken from spleen or lymph nodes. The sample here was unstimulated CD4+ T cells sorted from spleen or lymph node cells, taken before transplant. The receptor was derived from a human donor who was the organ donor for an intestinal transplant.

The CDR3 region has the sequence CASSLQGAGELFF. The DNA reads as follows: TGTGCCAGCAGCTTACAGGGCGCCGGGGAGCTGTTTTTT. Here the chain combines TRBV11-3 and TRBJ2-2, with a tentative D gene TRBD1 over 5 matching bases. V is shortened by 2 bases, J by 6 bases, and the region joining them spans 7 bases. According to the germline V gene, CDR1 reads SGHNT and CDR2 reads YENEEA. The CDR3 runs 13 residues from the cysteine to the phenylalanine. The CDR3 DNA has 39 bases and is translated from base 1. Joined to the reference TRBV11-3 and TRBJ2-2 proteins, this CDR3 gives the full variable domain: EAGVVQSPRYKIIEKKQPVAFWCNPISGHNTLYWYLQNLGQGPELLIRYENEEAVDDSQLPKDRFSAERLKGVDSTLKIQPAELGDSAVYLCASSLQGAGELFFGEGSRLTVL.